These 18 T cell receptor beta chains were all obtained from the same sample, sequenced in a study of cytomegalovirus exposure and HLA in healthy donors. Both 60 Vbeta primers and 13 Jbeta primers went into the PCR. Produced via immunoSEQ multiplex PCR; TCRdb's table is partial and in-frame only. Of roughly 130,000 clones in the sample, over 65% were seen once. Sequencing was performed on PBMCs. Receptors originate from a man younger than 35 in good health and CMV-seropositive.

The genes are TRBV12-5 and TRBJ2-1; 8 bases map to TRBD2. CDR1 and CDR2 from the germline V gene are LGHNT and FRNRAP. There are 11 residues in the CDR3. V shed 7 bases and J 10 bases; nucleotides not matched to a gene: 3. CDR3 coding DNA: TGTGCTAGTGCAGCTAGCGGGGAGCAGTTCTTC. This translates into CASAASGEQFF.

This clone was seen a handful of times. The CDR3 bases are TGTGCCAGCAGCCTTAGGGTGGGGGCACGGGTAGAGTTCTTC. Translation: CASSLRVGARVEFF. This sequence joins TRBV5-6 and TRBJ2-1; possible D gene TRBD1, 6 bases. Germline V gives CDR1 SGHDT, CDR2 YYEEEE. This CDR3 comprises 14 residues. The ends were cut back, 4 bases at V and 14 bases at J, with 22 bases in the middle. Supplemented by reference TRBV5-6 and TRBJ2-1, the full variable domain reads DAGVTQSPTHLIKTRGQQVTLRCSPKSGHDTVSWYQQALGQGPQFIFQYYEEEERQRGNFPDRFSGHQFPNYSSELNVNALLLGDSALYLCASSLRVGARVEFFGPGTRLTVL.

The sample holds a few counts of this clone. The rearrangement joins TRBV28 to TRBJ2-7; possibly TRBD1 for D (6 bases). The germline V gene has CDR1 MDHEN and CDR2 SYDVKM. The CDR3 length is 12 residues. Trimming left V 8 bases short and J 3 bases short, with 11 bases between. The CDR3 DNA sequence: TGTGCCAGCGGGGAACAGGGCTACGAGCAGTACTTC. Amino acid sequence: CASGEQGYEQYF.

The V gene is TRBV2, the J gene TRBJ2-3; TRBD2 is a possible D gene (9 bases). The CDR3 has 22 amino acids. V was clipped by 6 bases and J by 2 bases, with 36 bases between them. Germline-derived CDR1 and CDR2 are SNHLY and FYNNEI. CDR3 coding DNA: TGTGCCAGCAGCGGACAGGGTTCCGGGACTAGCAGACCAGGGGAAGTCACAGATACGCAGTATTTT. This codes for CASSGQGSGTSRPGEVTDTQYF. Together with reference TRBV2 and TRBJ2-3, the CDR3 gives the full variable domain: EPEVTQTPSHQVTQMGQEVILRCVPISNHLYFYWYRQILGQKVEFLVSFYNNEISEKSEIFDDQFSVERPDGSNFTLKIRSTKLEDSAMYFCASSGQGSGTSRPGEVTDTQYFGPGTRLTVL.

The CDR3 coding sequence is TGCGCCAGCAGCCAAGTTGAGGGCAGGGGGATAACTGAAGCTTTCTTT. Protein: CASSQVEGRGITEAFF. This sequence joins TRBV4-1 and TRBJ1-1; the match to TRBD1 covers 7 bases. V lost 1 base, J lost 5 bases, and 10 bases stayed unmatched. The CDR3 length is 16 residues. Germline CDR1 is MGHRA and CDR2 is YSYEKL.

The chain carries TRBV27 and TRBJ2-3; no clear D gene. CDR3 size: 15 residues. Trimming cost V 10 bases and J 5 bases, with 22 bases left between them. Germline V lookup: CDR1 MNHEY, CDR2 SMNVEV (reference sequence). The CDR3 region has the DNA TGTGCCACCTCCCTAGTAGGCAGCAGACGAGATACGCAGTATTTT. It encodes CATSLVGSRRDTQYF.

This chain connects TRBV27 to TRBJ2-7; the match to TRBD2 covers 7 bases. The germline V gene encodes CDR1 MNHEY and CDR2 SMNVEV (reference sequence). V trimming: 8 bases; J trimming: 5 bases; junction bases outside the gene matches: 9. The CDR3 consists of 13 residues. The CDR3 loop reads CASQAGEWDEQYF. The CDR3, as DNA: TGTGCCAGCCAGGCGGGGGAATGGGACGAGCAGTACTTC.

CDR3 bases: TGTGCCAGCAGTCCCAGACTAGCGGGGTACCTGCAGTTCTTC. Translated: CASSPRLAGYLQFF. This rearrangement joins TRBV9 to TRBJ2-1; 11 bases map to TRBD2. V was pared by 5 bases and J by 12 bases, with 10 bases of the junction left unmatched. Germline assignment: CDR1 SGDLS and CDR2 YYNGEE. The CDR3 is made up of 14 amino acids.

The chain couples TRBV12-5 to TRBJ2-3; TRBD1 is a possible D gene (6 bases). Germline lookup yields CDR1 LGHNT and CDR2 FRNRAP. The CDR3 is 13 residues long. V lost 4 bases, J lost 6 bases, and 11 bases lay in between. CDR3 amino acids: CASGSAGVDTQYF. CDR3 sequence (DNA): TGTGCTAGTGGTTCCGCAGGGGTGGATACGCAGTATTTT.

Regarding this clone: Additional DNA sequences in this sample encode the identical CDR3. The chain joins TRBV27 to TRBJ2-1, with D perhaps TRBD2 (6 bases). The CDR3 extends over 14 amino acids. Germline CDR1 reads MNHEY; CDR2 reads SMNVEV (reference sequence). V was clipped by 3 bases and J by 1 base, with 7 bases between them. The CDR3 reads CASSFGGSYNEQFF. CDR3 DNA sequence: TGTGCCAGCAGTTTCGGGGGATCCTACAATGAGCAGTTCTTC.

The rearrangement links TRBV19 to TRBJ1-5; D unresolved. The CDR3 loop spans 16 amino acids. The V gene lost 2 bases and the J gene lost 0 bases, with 11 bases spanning the gap. Germline V lookup: CDR1 LNHDA, CDR2 SQIVND (reference sequence). CDR3 in amino acids: CASSITGTYSNQPQHF. The CDR3 coding sequence is TGTGCCAGTAGTATAACGGGAACTTATAGCAATCAGCCCCAGCATTTT.

The CDR3 loop is CASTVSGGRTDTQYF. Here the CDR3 DNA reads TGTGCCAGCACCGTCTCGGGCGGGCGCACAGATACGCAGTATTTT. The chain links TRBV6-5 to TRBJ2-3; D may be TRBD2 (5 bases). Trimming pared 7 bases from V and 1 base from J, leaving 15 bases between. From germline, CDR1 is MNHEY and CDR2 SVGAGI. This CDR3 is 15 amino acids long.

This clone is a singleton in its sample. V and J are TRBV6-5 and TRBJ2-5; D possibly corresponds to TRBD1 (6 bases). The CDR3 extends over 15 amino acids. V lost 5 bases and J lost 1, with 14 bases in between. Germline CDR1 is MNHEY and CDR2 is SVGAGI. CDR3 DNA sequence: TGTGCCAGCAGTCAAAACAGGGCCCCCCAAGAGACCCAGTACTTC. Protein product: CASSQNRAPQETQYF.

The CDR3, as DNA: TGTGCCAGTAGTATTGAAGGAGCCTGGAACATTCAGTACTTC. Residues: CASSIEGAWNIQYF. The V call is TRBV19, the J call TRBJ2-4; no reliable D call. The CDR3 consists of 14 residues. The V end lost 3 bases, the J end lost 7 bases, and 13 bases lay between the germline ends. From germline, CDR1 is LNHDA and CDR2 SQIVND (reference sequence).

This chain connects TRBV4-3 to TRBJ1-5; 12 bases are a match to TRBD1. The junction had 6 bases not matched to a gene; V was cut back by 2 bases and J by 7 bases. This CDR3 is built from 16 residues. CDR1 and CDR2 (germline): LGHNA, YSLEER. The CDR3 sequence is CASSQTGTGGRQPQHF. CDR3 nucleotides: TGCGCCAGCAGCCAAACCGGGACAGGGGGCAGGCAGCCCCAGCATTTT.

This clone showed up just a few times. This rearrangement joins TRBV2 to TRBJ1-2, with no clear D. The CDR3 length is 14 residues. Germline V CDR1 and CDR2: SNHLY, FYNNEI. The V gene lost 9 bases and the J gene lost 8 bases, with 22 bases spanning the gap. In nucleotides, the CDR3 is TGTGCCAGTGCACCGGGAGGGCTCGGGTGGGGCTACACCTTC. This encodes CASAPGGLGWGYTF.

The chain uses TRBV7-9 and TRBJ1-2, with D unclear. The V gene's germline CDR1 is SEHNR and CDR2 FQNEAQ (reference sequence). V gave up 7 bases and J gave up 7 bases, with 16 bases separating them. This CDR3 is 13 amino acids long. The DNA of the CDR3 is TGTGCCAGCACCCGTTCGGAGTCGGGTGGCTACACCTTC. It is translated as CASTRSESGGYTF.

The chain uses TRBV5-4 and TRBJ2-7, with D possibly matching TRBD1 (6 bases). CDR1 is SGHNT, CDR2 YYREEE, per germline (reference sequence). V lost 4 bases to trimming and J lost 7 bases, with 9 bases between them. The CDR3 is 11 residues long. The CDR3 region is CASSATGEQYF. Written as DNA, the CDR3 is TGTGCCAGCAGCGCCACAGGGGAGCAGTACTTC.